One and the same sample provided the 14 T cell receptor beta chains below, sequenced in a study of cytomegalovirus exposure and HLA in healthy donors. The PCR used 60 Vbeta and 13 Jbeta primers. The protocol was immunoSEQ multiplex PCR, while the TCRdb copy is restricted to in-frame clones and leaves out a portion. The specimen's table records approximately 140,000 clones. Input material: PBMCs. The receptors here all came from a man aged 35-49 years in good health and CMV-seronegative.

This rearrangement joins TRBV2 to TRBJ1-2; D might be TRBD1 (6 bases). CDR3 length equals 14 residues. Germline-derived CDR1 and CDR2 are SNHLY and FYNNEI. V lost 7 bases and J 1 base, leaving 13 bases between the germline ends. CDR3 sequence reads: CASTGGGVNYGYTF. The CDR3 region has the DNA TGTGCCAGCACGGGGGGCGGTGTTAACTATGGCTACACCTTC.

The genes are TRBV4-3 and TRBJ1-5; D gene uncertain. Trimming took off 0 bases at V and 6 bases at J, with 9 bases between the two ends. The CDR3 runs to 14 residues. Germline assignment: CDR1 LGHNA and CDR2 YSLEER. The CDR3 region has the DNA TGCGCCAGCAGCCAAGATCCCGGGATTCAGCCCCAGCATTTT. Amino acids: CASSQDPGIQPQHF.

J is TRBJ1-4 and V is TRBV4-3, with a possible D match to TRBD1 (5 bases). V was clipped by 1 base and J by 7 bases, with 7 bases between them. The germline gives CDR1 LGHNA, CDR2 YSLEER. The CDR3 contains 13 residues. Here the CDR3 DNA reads TGCGCCAGCAGCCAAGGACAGTTTGAAAAACTGTTTTTT. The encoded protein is CASSQGQFEKLFF.

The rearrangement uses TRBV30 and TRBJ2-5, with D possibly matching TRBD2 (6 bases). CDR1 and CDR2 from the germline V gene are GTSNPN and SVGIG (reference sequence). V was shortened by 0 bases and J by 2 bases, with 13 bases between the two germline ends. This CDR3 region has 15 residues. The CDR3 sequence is CAWSVLGGRQETQYF. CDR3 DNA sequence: TGTGCCTGGAGTGTACTCGGGGGTAGACAAGAGACCCAGTACTTC.

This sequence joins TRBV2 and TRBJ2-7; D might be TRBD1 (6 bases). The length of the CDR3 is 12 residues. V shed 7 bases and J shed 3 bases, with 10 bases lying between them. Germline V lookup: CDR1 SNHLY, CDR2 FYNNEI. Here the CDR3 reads CASTTGFYEQYF. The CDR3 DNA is TGTGCCAGCACAACAGGGTTCTACGAGCAGTACTTC.

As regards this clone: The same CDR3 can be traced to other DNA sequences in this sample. The CDR3 reads CASSDPGTANTGELFF. CDR3 DNA: TGTGCCAGTAGTGACCCCGGGACAGCGAACACCGGGGAGCTGTTTTTT. The chain employs TRBV19 and TRBJ2-2, with 7 bases that match TRBD1. Trimming took 5 bases from V and 0 from J; bases not matched to a gene: 6. CDR1 and CDR2 from the germline V gene are LNHDA and SQIVND (reference sequence). This CDR3 is built from 16 residues.

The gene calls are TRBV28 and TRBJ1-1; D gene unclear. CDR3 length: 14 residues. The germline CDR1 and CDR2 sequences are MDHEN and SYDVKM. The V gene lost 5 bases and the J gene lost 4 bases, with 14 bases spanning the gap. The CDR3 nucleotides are TGTGCCAGCAGTAGGCCCACTACCGTCACTGAAGCTTTCTTT. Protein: CASSRPTTVTEAFF.

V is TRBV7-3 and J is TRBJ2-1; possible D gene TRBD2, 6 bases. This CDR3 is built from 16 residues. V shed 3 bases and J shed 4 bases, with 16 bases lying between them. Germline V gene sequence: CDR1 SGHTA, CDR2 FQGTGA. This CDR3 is CASSFRAGTGYNEQFF. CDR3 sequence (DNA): TGTGCCAGCAGCTTCCGCGCGGGGACCGGGTACAATGAGCAGTTCTTC.

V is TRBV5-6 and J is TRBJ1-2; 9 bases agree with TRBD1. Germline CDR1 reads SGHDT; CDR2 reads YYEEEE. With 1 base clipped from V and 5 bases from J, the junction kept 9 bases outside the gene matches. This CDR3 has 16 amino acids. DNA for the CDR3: TGTGCCAGCAGCTTGATTCGTGGACAGGGGCCATATGGCTACACCTTC. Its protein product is CASSLIRGQGPYGYTF.

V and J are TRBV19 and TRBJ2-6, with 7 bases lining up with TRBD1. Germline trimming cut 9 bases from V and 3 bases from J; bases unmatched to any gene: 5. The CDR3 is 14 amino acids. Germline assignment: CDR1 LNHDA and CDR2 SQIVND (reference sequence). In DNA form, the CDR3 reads TGTGCCAGCAACAGGGGTCATGGGGCCAACGTCCTGACTTTC. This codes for CASNRGHGANVLTF.

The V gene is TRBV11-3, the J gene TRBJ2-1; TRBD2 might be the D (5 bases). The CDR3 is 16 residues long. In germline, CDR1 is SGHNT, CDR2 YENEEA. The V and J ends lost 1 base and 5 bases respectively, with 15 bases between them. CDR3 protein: CASSLGLGISDNEQFF. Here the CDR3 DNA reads TGTGCCAGCAGCTTAGGCCTGGGAATTAGCGACAATGAGCAGTTCTTC.

The CDR3 bases are TGTGCCAGCATCCCGAGAAGCGGCGGCACAGATACGCAGTATTTT. Amino acids: CASIPRSGGTDTQYF. The rearrangement joins TRBV6-1 to TRBJ2-3, with a tentative D call TRBD2 (5 bases). There are 15 residues in the CDR3. Between the trimmed V and J ends, which lost 7 bases and 1 base, there was a span of 15 bases. CDR1 is MNHNS, CDR2 SASEGT, per germline.

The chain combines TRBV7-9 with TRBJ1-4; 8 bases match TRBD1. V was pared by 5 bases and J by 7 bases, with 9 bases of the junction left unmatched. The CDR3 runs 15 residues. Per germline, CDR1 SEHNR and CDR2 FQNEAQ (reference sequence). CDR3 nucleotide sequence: TGTGCCAGCAGCCGGGGGCAGGGGGCGGCTGAAAAACTGTTTTTT. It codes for CASSRGQGAAEKLFF.

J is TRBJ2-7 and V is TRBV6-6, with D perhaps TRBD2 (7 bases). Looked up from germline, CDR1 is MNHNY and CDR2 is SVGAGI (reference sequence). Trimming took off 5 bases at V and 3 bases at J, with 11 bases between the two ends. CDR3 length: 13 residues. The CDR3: CASSEGGLYEQYF. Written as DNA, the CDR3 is TGTGCCAGCAGTGAGGGGGGGCTCTACGAGCAGTACTTC.